The clone carrying this TCR beta chain was picked up a small number of times. Its antigen is currently unknown. The sample originates from a study of T-cell memory formation after mild COVID-19. Study background: Clusters of TCRs were largely donor specific. The study's findings and limits: Researchers found some responding clones in pre-infection memory, a sign that cross-reactive memory joined.

TCR alpha and TCR beta cDNA libraries carrying sample barcodes and UMIs came from 5'RACE with constant-segment primers. Via MiXCR, TCRdb re-called the 5' RACE reads, giving one row per CDR3 protein. Among around 210,000 distinct CDR3 sequences listed, 9.5% were seen once. Sequencing input: PBMCs or a T cell subset sorted from them (not recorded which). The origin of this receptor is a man younger than 35 who had mild COVID-19 (a few samples of this study predate the infection). Cell type and time point are not known.

CDR3 loop: CASSRTSVTETQYF. The CDR3 DNA reads TGTGCCAGCAGCCGGACTAGCGTTACGGAGACCCAGTACTTC. This rearrangement joins TRBV7-2 to TRBJ2-5, with 9 bases lining up with TRBD2. Germline V gene lookup returns CDR1 SGHTA and CDR2 FQGNSA. V lost 5 bases to trimming and J lost 5 bases; unmatched junction nucleotides: 6. The CDR3 extends over 14 amino acids.